A selection of T cell receptor beta chains follows, all from one sample in a study of STAT3 mutations in large granular lymphocyte leukemia. Sequencing used immunoSEQ multiplex PCR; TCRdb keeps in-frame clones, though not all of them. Of 40,000 to 50,000 clones in the sample, about three quarters were seen once. The sample taken for sequencing was PBMCs. The source is a human donor with T large granular lymphocyte leukemia. Some clones in this sample may be carry-over from other donors' samples. Each CDR3 is given with its conserved first and last residue. The D gene is left open where the match is weak. For some rows the clone size is stated as once, few or many, or as a class when expanded; others skip it.

v_gene,abundance,d_gene,j_gene,CDR3aa,CDR3nt
TRBV6-5,NA,NA,TRBJ2-3,CASRDRLGPVTQYF,TGTGCCAGCAGGGATAGACTCGGACCGGTTACGCAGTATTTT
TRBV19,NA,TRBD1,TRBJ2-1,CASNSGTAMYNEQFF,TGTGCCAGCAATTCCGGGACAGCTATGTACAATGAGCAGTTCTTC
TRBV13,NA,NA,TRBJ1-6,CASSKGRRSLGNSPLHF,TGTGCCAGCAGCAAGGGACGACGGTCCTTGGGGAATTCACCCCTCCACTTT
TRBV7-9,NA,NA,TRBJ2-7,CASSYLHEQYF,TGTGCCAGCAGCTATCTCCACGAGCAGTACTTC
TRBV2,NA,NA,TRBJ1-1,CASSVSALMNTEAFF,TGTGCCAGCAGCGTCAGTGCCCTTATGAACACTGAAGCTTTCTTT
TRBV10-3,NA,NA,TRBJ2-3,CAINHRVTDTQYF,TGTGCCATCAATCACAGGGTCACAGATACGCAGTATTTT
TRBV4-1,NA,NA,TRBJ2-7,CASSQDGIYEQYF,TGCGCCAGCAGCCAAGATGGAATCTACGAGCAGTACTTC
TRBV10-3,few,NA,TRBJ1-2,CAISGGRESRYTF,TGTGCCATCAGTGGGGGCAGGGAGTCGCGCTACACCTTC
TRBV7-2,once,TRBD2,TRBJ2-3,CASSSIAGPSGDTQYF,TGTGCCAGCAGCTCCATAGCGGGGCCATCCGGGGATACGCAGTATTTT
TRBV18,NA,NA,TRBJ2-3,CASSPRTSTDTQYF,TGTGCCAGCTCACCCAGAACTAGCACAGATACGCAGTATTTT
TRBV9,NA,NA,TRBJ2-7,CASSVDGGEASYEQYF,TGTGCCAGCAGCGTAGACGGCGGGGAAGCGTCCTACGAGCAGTACTTC
TRBV19,NA,NA,TRBJ2-6,CASSIDLVGSGANVLTF,TGTGCCAGTAGTATAGATTTGGTCGGGTCTGGGGCCAACGTCCTGACTTTC
TRBV28,once,NA,TRBJ1-5,CASSLGGPRRGNQPQHF,TGTGCCAGCAGTTTGGGGGGCCCGAGAAGGGGAAATCAGCCCCAGCATTTT
TRBV9,NA,NA,TRBJ1-4,CASSDPGRREKLFF,TGTGCCAGCAGCGACCCGGGACGAAGAGAAAAACTGTTTTTT
TRBV6-1,few,NA,TRBJ2-2,CAGAGLTNTGELFF,TGTGCCGGCGCCGGTCTCACGAACACCGGGGAGCTGTTTTTT
TRBV4-1,few,NA,TRBJ1-2,CASSQETSRHLYGYTF,TGCGCCAGCAGCCAAGAAACGAGTAGGCACCTTTATGGCTACACCTTC
TRBV29-1,NA,NA,TRBJ2-3,CSVRALTDTQYF,TGCAGCGTTAGGGCCCTCACAGATACGCAGTATTTT
TRBV5-1,NA,NA,TRBJ1-6,CASSLEERVDSPLHF,TGCGCCAGCAGCTTGGAGGAGAGGGTGGATTCACCCCTCCACTTT
TRBV5-6,NA,NA,TRBJ2-2,CASSLARQNTGELFF,TGTGCCAGCAGCTTGGCCAGACAGAACACCGGGGAGCTGTTTTTT
TRBV6-5,NA,TRBD1,TRBJ1-1,CASSTGANTEAFF,TGTGCCAGTTCGACAGGGGCTAACACTGAAGCTTTCTTT
TRBV7-9,once,NA,TRBJ1-6,CASSLEGGNSPLHF,TGTGCCAGCAGCTTAGAAGGGGGGAATTCACCCCTCCACTTT
TRBV28,NA,TRBD1,TRBJ1-4,CASSTSTGAGEKLFF,TGTGCCAGCAGTACATCGACAGGGGCAGGTGAAAAACTGTTTTTT
TRBV7-6,NA,NA,TRBJ2-1,CASSSPIEMSSYNEQFF,TGTGCCAGCAGCTCGCCCATTGAGATGAGCTCCTACAATGAGCAGTTCTTC
TRBV29-1,few,NA,TRBJ1-2,CSVDPGYYGYTF,TGCAGCGTAGATCCGGGCTACTATGGCTACACCTTC
TRBV13,NA,NA,TRBJ1-6,CASSPRVHNSPLHF,TGTGCCAGCAGCCCCCGGGTCCATAATTCACCCCTCCACTTT
TRBV5-1,NA,TRBD1,TRBJ1-2,CASSPGTGGAKGYGYTF,TGCGCCAGCAGCCCCGGGACAGGGGGCGCGAAGGGCTATGGCTACACCTTC
TRBV30,NA,NA,TRBJ2-5,CAWSHIRTQYF,TGTGCCTGGAGTCATATCAGGACCCAGTACTTC
TRBV11-2,NA,TRBD2,TRBJ2-5,CASGRSGGWKETQYF,TGTGCCAGCGGACGTAGCGGGGGCTGGAAAGAGACCCAGTACTTC
TRBV7-9,NA,NA,TRBJ2-2,CASSLGQFTGELFF,TGTGCCAGCAGCTTAGGGCAGTTCACCGGGGAGCTGTTTTTT
TRBV2,NA,NA,TRBJ2-7,CASSSTTVLTFYEQYF,TGTGCCAGCAGTTCCACGACGGTCCTCACCTTCTACGAGCAGTACTTC
TRBV19,few,TRBD2,TRBJ2-1,CASSPLATNYNEQFF,TGTGCCAGTAGCCCACTAGCGACGAACTACAATGAGCAGTTCTTC
TRBV7-7,NA,NA,TRBJ2-5,CASSLDMAGTEGETQYF,TGTGCCAGCAGCTTAGATATGGCAGGGACGGAGGGGGAGACCCAGTACTTC
TRBV10-3,NA,NA,TRBJ2-3,CAITEGRGEDTQYF,TGTGCCATCACCGAGGGACGGGGTGAGGATACGCAGTATTTT
TRBV5-1,NA,NA,TRBJ1-6,CASSLNNSPLHF,TGCGCCAGCAGCTTGAACAATTCACCCCTCCACTTT